This record looks at one T cell receptor (beta chain) sequence and its context. This clonotype was detected only a few times. The antigen this receptor binds is unknown. Qualities for individual bases were not recorded, and no much larger clone is one base off. Preparation of the library involved 5' RACE. A second 7 to 11 cycle PCR used a sample-barcoded 5' primer and a J-beta primer mix. A unique molecular identifier was introduced onto each TCR beta cDNA molecule by a template-switch 5' adaptor carrying 12 random nucleotides. Each sample yielded at least 3 million CDR3-containing paired-end reads. All of the RNA was converted into first-strand cDNA using the Mint cDNA synthesis kit, with a TRBC-specific oligonucleotide serving as the primer. Following uracil-DNA glycosylase treatment, a first 18-cycle PCR with universal primers M1SS and BC2_uni_R was performed on all cDNA. Per the original workflow: For normalization, 1 million high-quality reads were randomly selected from each sample, with every read carrying a distinct molecular identifier. Reads with shared molecular identifiers were discarded instead of being binned into consensus sequences. MiTCR, set to a Q25 quality threshold and the strictest error-elimination algorithm, was used for CDR3 identification, clonotype clustering and error correction. Lower-bound total TCR beta diversity was estimated with a nonparametric unseen species model using Euler transformation. TCRdb ran its own pipeline on the public reads, namely fastp trimming at Q25 and MiXCR clone calling, and kept in-frame beta chains. A single entry per CDR3 protein holds the most common genes and DNA from its merged rows. Here the V and J calls rest on TCRdb's processing, not on the authors' analysis. Counted in this sample were around 1,900,000 distinct CDR3 sequences; more than 35% of them appeared once. Jointly, the top ten make up 20% to 25% of the sample.

This sample was taken from a study of blood T cells in healthy people across ages (dated by TCRdb to between 2015 and 2016). For the study in its entirety: In model experiments, template switching captured roughly one uniquely barcoded TCR beta cDNA molecule for every two T cells. To track age-related changes in TCR beta repertoire diversity, the study relied on deep sequencing normalized with unique cDNA molecular identifiers. Two additional independent replicas of 1 million unique cDNA reads from the same blood draw were analyzed for two donors (one aged 18 to 30 and one aged 80 or older). To avoid experimental bias, donors of different ages were distributed randomly across sequencing lanes. Four age groups were formed from the donors: young (average about 17 years), middle-aged (around 37), aged (about 62) and long-lived (less than 85). On the study overall, not on this receptor specifically: As age increased, observed TCR beta diversity per million T cells dropped in a roughly linear way, and a significant reduction was already evident by age 40. Compared with the aged group, the long-lived group had more naive CD4+ T cells, fewer expanded clones and increased TCR diversity, suggesting age selection. The CMV infection status of donors was not known, potentially confounding age-related changes in expanded clonotypes. A strong correlation was found between observed TCR beta diversity and the percentage of naive T cells measured by flow cytometry. Because profiling used bulk unsorted PBMCs, naive and antigen-experienced compartments could not be compared conclusively. Total diversity estimates from one million sequenced T cells were considered lower bounds and underestimates.

The roughly 42 donors, aged about 6 to 95 years, were systemically healthy Caucasian individuals from Russia. Each donor gave 8 to 10 milliliters of peripheral blood, collected into EDTA-treated Vacutainer tubes. Ficoll-Paque density-gradient centrifugation was used to isolate PBMCs, with at least 7 million per sample. Total RNA, at least 5 micrograms per sample, was extracted from PBMCs with Trizol reagent. For every donor, an aliquot of PBMCs went through flow cytometry to measure the percentages of naive CD45RAhigh/CD27high T cells. Sequences DFQATT (CDR1) and SNEGSKA (CDR2) are obtained from the germline V gene (reference sequence). V lost 3 bases and J lost 3 bases; the stretch between them is 17 bases long. Measured from the cysteine to the phenylalanine, the CDR3 is 15 residues long. CDR3 DNA is the only sequence kept; it has 45 bases, read in frame from the first base.

This sequence originates from a human donor in good health. The chain employs TRBV20-1 and TRBJ2-5; a tentative D match to TRBD2 spans 5 bases. The source material was blood. The DNA sequence reads TGCAGTGCTAGGGACTCGGGCCACCCGAAAGAGACCCAGTACTTC. Translated, it reads CSARDSGHPKETQYF.